This T cell receptor (beta chain) stems from a study of OX40 agonist ivuxolimab in advanced cancers. Study overall: Age averaged roughly 60 years (range roughly 20 to 90), and less than 85% were male.

CDR1 is KGHSH and CDR2 is LQKENI in the germline V gene. After removal of 6 bases from V and 7 bases from J, the junction contained 10 bases not matched to a gene. The CDR3 length is 14 residues. Remarks on this clone: Its antigen is unidentified.

Repertoires were generated with immunoSEQ multiplex PCR, while TCRdb's copy carries only in-frame clones and drops some. The data show approximately 74,000 clones, almost 85% seen once. Findings and limits, study-wide: The mean number of expanded clones was higher in CD8+ T cells than in CD4+. Both CD4+ and CD8+ T cell populations in blood had undergone clonal expansion by week 6 at 0.1 to 3.0 mg/kg.

V usage is TRBV18 and J usage is TRBJ2-7, with 9 positions matching TRBD1. The sequenced sample was CD4+ or CD8+ T cells sorted from blood, obtained in a trial of the OX40 agonist ivuxolimab. This sequence originates from an adult with an advanced solid tumor such as melanoma, head and neck, liver or kidney cancer. The CDR3 here is CASSQGDRDVEQYF. The CDR3, as DNA: TGTGCCAGCTCCCAAGGGGACAGGGACGTGGAGCAGTACTTC.